One and the same sample provided the 25 T cell receptor beta chains below, sequenced in a study of shared clonotypes between healthy human individuals. Measured with immunoSEQ multiplex PCR; TCRdb has only the in-frame clones, and not every one. The sample records 1,400,000 or so clones, approximately 98.5% being singletons. Sequencing used naive CD4+ T cells sorted from blood. Regarding subset: CD45RA+ positively selected. These receptors all come from a man younger than 45 in good health.

The gene calls are TRBV5-1 and TRBJ2-1; D gene ambiguous. This CDR3 comprises 14 residues. Germline CDR1 SGHRS, CDR2 YFSETQ. V lost 0 bases and J lost 6, with 10 bases in between. CDR3 residues: CASSLEARTNEQFF. CDR3 DNA: TGCGCCAGCAGCTTGGAAGCCAGGACCAATGAGCAGTTCTTC.

V and J are TRBV18 and TRBJ1-1; 7 bases agree with TRBD1. CDR1 is KGHSH, CDR2 LQKENI, per germline. With 6 bases clipped from V and 4 bases from J, the junction kept 14 bases outside the gene matches. The CDR3 is made up of 16 amino acids. The CDR3 DNA reads TGTGCCAGCTCCCTCGGGACAGCGGATGGGGGCACTGAAGCTTTCTTT. This codes for CASSLGTADGGTEAFF.

The chain couples TRBV6-6 to TRBJ1-2; D perhaps matches TRBD1 (5 bases). Germline loops: CDR1 MNHNY, CDR2 SVGAGI (reference sequence). The CDR3 runs to 14 residues. V lost 2 bases, J lost 8 bases, and 15 bases lay in between. The CDR3 here is CASSYAQGREGYTF. Written as DNA, the CDR3 is TGTGCCAGCAGTTACGCTCAGGGTCGGGAGGGCTACACCTTC.

The chain combines TRBV9 with TRBJ2-1; 9 positions match TRBD2. Germline CDR1 reads SGDLS; CDR2 reads YYNGEE. V shed 0 bases and J 9 bases; nucleotides not matched to a gene: 10. This CDR3 has 16 residues. Here the CDR3 DNA reads TGTGCCAGCAGCGTAGTTAGCGGGAGAGGAATAAGTGAGCAGTTCTTC. It is translated as CASSVVSGRGISEQFF.

V and J are TRBV7-9 and TRBJ2-1; D may correspond to TRBD1 or TRBD2 (6 bases each). CDR1 is SEHNR and CDR2 is FQNEAQ in the germline V gene (reference sequence). V lost 0 bases and J lost 9, with 18 bases in between. The CDR3 loop spans 16 amino acids. The CDR3 bases are TGTGCCAGCAGCTTAGCCGGGGGCGGTGGGGAGGCTGAGCAGTTCTTC. Translating gives CASSLAGGGGEAEQFF.

This chain uses TRBV18 with TRBJ2-3; D remains ambiguous. The CDR3 has 14 amino acids. Germline V gives CDR1 KGHSH, CDR2 LQKENI. The V end was cut by 3 bases, the J end by 2 bases, with 9 bases between. CDR3 residues: CASSPTLNTDTQYF. The CDR3 bases are TGTGCCAGCTCACCCACCTTGAACACAGATACGCAGTATTTT.

The chain uses TRBV14 and TRBJ2-7; 7 nucleotides agree with TRBD2. The CDR3 runs to 15 residues. Germline V gene sequence: CDR1 SGHDN, CDR2 FVKESK. Losses at the gene ends were 1 base for V and 2 bases for J; bases not matched to a gene: 5. DNA of the CDR3: TGTGCCAGCAGCCAAGTGTCTAGCGGAACCTACGAGCAGTACTTC. Protein: CASSQVSSGTYEQYF. Full variable domain (remainder filled in from reference TRBV14 and TRBJ2-7): EAGVTQFPSHSVIEKGQTVTLRCDPISGHDNLYWYRRVMGKEIKFLLHFVKESKQDESGMPNNRFLAERTGGTYSTLKVQPAELEDSGVYFCASSQVSSGTYEQYFGPGTRLTVT.

The chain joins TRBV7-8 to TRBJ2-2; D unclear. Germline CDR1 is SGHVS and CDR2 is FQNEAQ. The CDR3 spans 15 residues. Trimming cost V 3 bases and J 6 bases, with 14 bases left between them. As DNA, the CDR3 is TGTGCCAGCAGCTTCATCCTAACCCGGGCCGGGGAGCTGTTTTTT. Protein: CASSFILTRAGELFF.

The chain carries TRBV7-2 and TRBJ2-7; the match to TRBD2 covers 11 bases. Germline V lookup: CDR1 SGHTA, CDR2 FQGNSA. The CDR3 consists of 14 residues. V dropped 5 bases and J dropped 7; count of bases not matched to a gene: 7. The CDR3 is CASSRGTSGGEQYF. The CDR3 nucleotides read TGTGCCAGCAGCCGCGGGACTAGCGGAGGAGAGCAGTACTTC.

This sequence joins TRBV29-1 and TRBJ2-1; tentatively, D is TRBD2 (6 bases). The CDR3 spans 12 residues. V shed 4 bases and J shed 8 bases, with 12 bases lying between them. Germline V lookup: CDR1 SQVTM, CDR2 ANQGSEA. CDR3: CSVVGSGDEQFF. CDR3 bases: TGCAGCGTTGTCGGGAGTGGTGATGAGCAGTTCTTC.

This chain joins TRBV18 and TRBJ1-1, with D perhaps matching TRBD1 (6 bases). The germline V and J ends were trimmed by 9 bases and 0 bases, with 20 bases remaining between them. Germline CDR1 and CDR2: KGHSH and LQKENI. CDR3 length: 16 residues. CDR3 loop: CASPPGQGRMNTEAFF. CDR3 bases: TGTGCCAGTCCACCGGGGCAGGGGCGCATGAACACTGAAGCTTTCTTT. The full variable domain, with the rest looked up from reference TRBV18 and TRBJ1-1, is NAGVMQNPRHLVRRRGQEARLRCSPMKGHSHVYWYRQLPEEGLKFMVYLQKENIIDESGMPKERFSAEFPKEGPSILRIQQVVRGDSAAYFCASPPGQGRMNTEAFFGQGTRLTVV.

The rearrangement uses TRBV15 and TRBJ2-7; D unclear. V lost 0 bases and J 1 base, leaving 10 bases between the germline ends. The germline CDR1 and CDR2 sequences are LNHNV and YYDKDF (reference sequence). The CDR3 extends over 15 amino acids. The CDR3 nucleotides are TGTGCCACCAGCAGAGATAGGGCTACTTCCTACGAGCAGTACTTC. It codes for CATSRDRATSYEQYF.

Concerning this clone itself: The same CDR3 arises from other DNA sequences in this sample as well. V gene TRBV28 combines with J gene TRBJ2-5; TRBD1 matches 8 bases. V lost 5 bases, J lost 5 bases, and 1 base stayed unmatched. Germline V gene lookup returns CDR1 MDHEN and CDR2 SYDVKM. This CDR3 spans 12 amino acids. The CDR3 DNA sequence: TGTGCCAGCAGTACAGGGGGTGAGACCCAGTACTTC. Translating it yields CASSTGGETQYF.

This chain uses TRBV19 with TRBJ2-3; 13 bases match TRBD2. Germline CDR1 LNHDA, CDR2 SQIVND (reference sequence). V gave up 7 bases and J gave up 4 bases; unmatched junction bases: 8. This CDR3 has 16 residues. Written as DNA, the CDR3 is TGTGCCAGTAAGGCCGTGGGACTAGCGGGACCAGATACGCAGTATTTT. This sequence encodes CASKAVGLAGPDTQYF.

The chain couples TRBV7-6 to TRBJ2-1; 14 nucleotides align to TRBD2. This CDR3 region has 17 residues. Per germline, CDR1 SGHVS and CDR2 FNYEAQ. The ends lost 5 bases at V and 0 bases at J; junction bases unmatched: 3. The DNA for the CDR3 is TGTGCCAGCAGCAAGACTAGCGGGAGGGCCTCCTACAATGAGCAGTTCTTC. Its translation: CASSKTSGRASYNEQFF.

On this clone: This sample includes further DNA sequences coding for the same CDR3. The rearrangement uses TRBV28 and TRBJ2-6; D not resolved. Germline CDR1 reads MDHEN; CDR2 reads SYDVKM. The V end lost 2 bases, the J end lost 0 bases, and 5 bases lay between the germline ends. The CDR3 length is 15 residues. The CDR3 nucleotides are TGTGCCAGCAGTTTACCAGGCTCTGGGGCCAACGTCCTGACTTTC. It codes for CASSLPGSGANVLTF. Together with reference TRBV28 and TRBJ2-6, the CDR3 gives the full variable domain: DVKVTQSSRYLVKRTGEKVFLECVQDMDHENMFWYRQDPGLGLRLIYFSYDVKMKEKGDIPEGYSVSREKKERFSLILESASTNQTSMYLCASSLPGSGANVLTFGAGSRLTVL.

The chain is built from TRBV5-1 and TRBJ2-7; no clear D gene. This CDR3 comprises 14 residues. Trimming pared 1 base from V and 5 bases from J, leaving 13 bases between. The germline CDR1 and CDR2 sequences are SGHRS and YFSETQ. The CDR3: CASSLKDAGNEQYF. CDR3 sequence (DNA): TGCGCCAGCAGCTTGAAGGACGCCGGCAACGAGCAGTACTTC.

The chain recombines TRBV5-1 with TRBJ2-3; D unclear. The CDR3 sequence is 13 residues long. CDR1 SGHRS and CDR2 YFSETQ come from the germline V gene. Trimming cost V 4 bases and J 4 bases, with 10 bases left between them. CDR3 nucleotides: TGCGCCAGCAGCCCACTACCTTCAGATACGCAGTATTTT. This sequence encodes CASSPLPSDTQYF.

The chain employs TRBV27 and TRBJ2-2; 10 nucleotides line up with TRBD1. Trimming cost V 5 bases and J 5 bases; bases outside gene matches: 11. The CDR3 covers 17 residues. CDR1 is MNHEY, CDR2 SMNVEV, per germline (reference sequence). CDR3 sequence (DNA): TGTGCCAGCAGTCCCAACCTAGACAGGGGGCGGACCGGGGAGCTGTTTTTT. This gives the protein CASSPNLDRGRTGELFF.

On this clone itself: The final CDR3 position lacks the conserved phenylalanine or tryptophan, pointing to a likely read error. The limits of the CDR3 on the DNA are not certain, so only TCRdb's listed CDR3 is given. This chain links TRBV10-3 with TRBJ2-7; TRBD2 is the table's D call, not checked against the DNA. The germline gives CDR1 ENHRY, CDR2 SYGVKD. A total of 10 residues make up the CDR3, ends included. The CDR3 loop is CAAGGGRAVI.

This rearrangement joins TRBV10-2 to TRBJ1-5, with D possibly TRBD1 on 5 matching bases. Between the trimmed V and J ends, which lost 3 bases and 2 bases, there was a span of 14 bases. Germline V gives CDR1 WSHSY, CDR2 SAAADI. The CDR3 is 16 residues long. CDR3 bases: TGCGCCAGCAGTGAAGGGGTAATAACAGGCAATCAGCCCCAGCATTTT. Its translation is CASSEGVITGNQPQHF.

The rearrangement links TRBV5-4 to TRBJ2-4; possible D gene TRBD1, 5 bases. The CDR3 has 20 residues. Germline CDR1 SGHNT, CDR2 YYREEE (reference sequence). V dropped 0 bases and J dropped 0 bases, with 22 bases sitting between them. This CDR3 is CASSLASGPSSILAKNIQYF. The CDR3 DNA is TGTGCCAGCAGCTTGGCGTCAGGGCCGTCCTCGATCCTAGCCAAAAACATTCAGTACTTC.

The CDR3 sequence: CASNQIRLRDSIHNEQFF. CDR3 in DNA: TGTGCCAGCAACCAGATACGGTTACGGGACTCAATCCACAATGAGCAGTTCTTC. V gene TRBV7-9 combines with J gene TRBJ2-1, with D perhaps matching TRBD2 (6 bases). V was pared by 7 bases and J by 5 bases, with 27 bases between. The germline gives CDR1 SEHNR, CDR2 FQNEAQ (reference sequence). This CDR3 has 18 residues.

The chain has TRBV18 and TRBJ2-7; no clear D. CDR1 and CDR2 from the germline V gene are KGHSH and LQKENI. The CDR3 contains 15 residues. With 6 bases removed from V and 5 bases from J, the gap between germline ends came to 20 bases. Written as DNA, the CDR3 is TGTGCCAGCTCTCACGTCGGGTGGCGTTTAGACGAGCAGTACTTC. Residues: CASSHVGWRLDEQYF. Full variable domain (outside the CDR3, taken from reference TRBV18 and TRBJ2-7): NAGVMQNPRHLVRRRGQEARLRCSPMKGHSHVYWYRQLPEEGLKFMVYLQKENIIDESGMPKERFSAEFPKEGPSILRIQQVVRGDSAAYFCASSHVGWRLDEQYFGPGTRLTVT.

The rearrangement links TRBV11-3 to TRBJ2-2, with 11 bases aligning to TRBD2. The CDR3 is made up of 17 amino acids. Trimming removed 1 base from V and 6 bases from J; junction bases left unmatched: 7. Germline V gene sequence: CDR1 SGHNT, CDR2 YENEEA. The CDR3 nucleotides are TGTGCCAGCAGCTTAGCCCCACTAGCGGGAGTACCCGGGGAGCTGTTTTTT. Translating it yields CASSLAPLAGVPGELFF.